These T cell receptor beta chains were read from a single sample in a study of somatic mutations in cytotoxic T cells in rheumatoid arthritis. TCRdb's copy holds only in-frame clones and misses some; the assay was immunoSEQ multiplex PCR. Of just under 30,000 clones in the sample, about 87% were seen once. The sequenced sample consisted of CD8+ T cells sorted from blood. These TCRs come from an adult with rheumatoid arthritis. CDR3s include the opening cysteine and the closing phenylalanine or tryptophan. The D gene is left open where the match is weak. A clone size is listed for some rows: how often the clone was seen (once, few, many), or a class if it is expanded.

clone_size: once
d_call: TRBD1
v_call: TRBV2
j_call: TRBJ1-3
cdr3_nt: TGTGCCAGCAGTGAATTCGAGGACAGGGACTTTGGAAACACCATATATTTT
cdr3_aa: CASSEFEDRDFGNTIYF

clone_size: .
d_call: TRBD1
v_call: TRBV6-1
j_call: TRBJ1-2
cdr3_nt: TGTGCCAGCAGAGAACTCCCGACAGGGGAAAGATTCGGATATGGCTACACCTTC
cdr3_aa: CASRELPTGERFGYGYTF

clone_size: .
d_call: TRBD2
v_call: TRBV6-6
j_call: TRBJ2-7
cdr3_nt: TGTGCCAGCAGTATAGCGGGATCTTACGAGCAGTACTTC
cdr3_aa: CASSIAGSYEQYF

clone_size: .
d_call: .
v_call: TRBV4-2
j_call: TRBJ1-2
cdr3_nt: TGTGCCAGCAGCCAAGACGGGGCCGACCTGTATGGCTACACCTTC
cdr3_aa: CASSQDGADLYGYTF

clone_size: .
d_call: .
v_call: TRBV5-4
j_call: TRBJ1-2
cdr3_nt: TGTGCCAGCAGCCTAAACCGGGCCGAAGGCTATGGCTACACCTTC
cdr3_aa: CASSLNRAEGYGYTF

clone_size: few
d_call: TRBD1
v_call: TRBV7-6
j_call: TRBJ2-7
cdr3_nt: TGTGCCAGCAGTCCCTTGTCAGGACAGGGGTCCGAGCAGTACTTC
cdr3_aa: CASSPLSGQGSEQYF

clone_size: .
d_call: .
v_call: TRBV4-1
j_call: TRBJ2-7
cdr3_nt: TGCGCCAGCAGCTCAAACGGCTACGAGCAGTACTTC
cdr3_aa: CASSSNGYEQYF

clone_size: few
d_call: .
v_call: TRBV4-1
j_call: TRBJ2-7
cdr3_nt: TGCGCCAGCAGCCAATTCCCCGCAGGGGAGTTAGACGAGCAGTACTTC
cdr3_aa: CASSQFPAGELDEQYF

clone_size: .
d_call: .
v_call: TRBV4-3
j_call: TRBJ1-5
cdr3_nt: TGCGCCAGCAGCCAAGCCACCGGTCTGGAGCCCCAGCATTTT
cdr3_aa: CASSQATGLEPQHF

clone_size: .
d_call: .
v_call: TRBV27
j_call: TRBJ2-7
cdr3_nt: TGTGCCAGCAGTCACCTGGGGGCCGGAGGCTACGAGCAGTACTTC
cdr3_aa: CASSHLGAGGYEQYF

clone_size: few
d_call: .
v_call: TRBV4-2
j_call: TRBJ1-6
cdr3_nt: TGTGCCAGCAGCCAAGATTCGGGAAGCTCAGGTTCACCCCTCCACTTT
cdr3_aa: CASSQDSGSSGSPLHF

clone_size: .
d_call: .
v_call: TRBV5-8
j_call: TRBJ2-2
cdr3_nt: TGTGCCAGCAGCCTTGGGTCCTACACCGGGGAGCTGTTTTTT
cdr3_aa: CASSLGSYTGELFF

clone_size: .
d_call: TRBD1
v_call: TRBV5-4
j_call: TRBJ1-2
cdr3_nt: TGTGCCAGCAGCTCATACCCCGGGACAGGGGATAGTCCTGTCTATGGCTACACCTTC
cdr3_aa: CASSSYPGTGDSPVYGYTF

clone_size: .
d_call: .
v_call: TRBV7-9
j_call: TRBJ2-1
cdr3_nt: TGTGCCAGCAGCTATCCCACATACAATGAGCAGTTCTTC
cdr3_aa: CASSYPTYNEQFF

clone_size: .
d_call: .
v_call: TRBV10-3
j_call: TRBJ1-3
cdr3_nt: TGTGCCATCAGTGAGGGGACCGCATACTCTGGAAACACCATATATTTT
cdr3_aa: CAISEGTAYSGNTIYF

clone_size: .
d_call: .
v_call: TRBV11-3
j_call: TRBJ2-7
cdr3_nt: TGTGCCAGCAGCGTGGACGTCTCCTACGAGCAGTACTTC
cdr3_aa: CASSVDVSYEQYF

clone_size: .
d_call: .
v_call: TRBV28
j_call: TRBJ2-7
cdr3_nt: TGTGCCAGCAGTCCCGAGATTTCGAGGGCCTACGAGCAGTACTTC
cdr3_aa: CASSPEISRAYEQYF